The rows below give T cell receptor beta chains drawn from one sample of a study of a mutant IDH1 vaccine in newly diagnosed glioma. Here immunoSEQ multiplex PCR was the method, and the copy in TCRdb shows in-frame clones only, minus some. The sample lists roughly 64,000 clones; about 74% were seen once. Their cognate antigens are unknown. The sample here was PBMCs, taken from a glioma patient whose treatment included an IDH1 peptide vaccine. These receptors were obtained from a man aged 45-65 years with glioma. Both conserved end residues are part of each CDR3. The D gene is left open where the match is weak. Clone size is shown for a subset of rows, as once, few, many or a class of expanded clone.

D gene,J gene,clone size,V gene,CDR3 DNA,CDR3 protein
.,TRBJ2-7,.,TRBV27,TGTGCCAGCAGTTTAAGCGGCGGGGCCCACGAGCAGTACTTC,CASSLSGGAHEQYF
.,TRBJ2-3,.,TRBV7-9,TGTGCCAGCAGCCCTCCTTTCGCGGGGACTCTCGGACGAGATACGCAGTATTTT,CASSPPFAGTLGRDTQYF
TRBD1,TRBJ1-1,.,TRBV19,TGTGCCAGTACCCCGGGACAGGGTTACACTGAAGCTTTCTTT,CASTPGQGYTEAFF
.,TRBJ1-2,.,TRBV12-5,TGTGCTAGTGCCTACGGGACCCAGGCCACTTATGGCTACACCTTC,CASAYGTQATYGYTF
.,TRBJ2-1,.,TRBV14,TGTGCCAGCAGCTCTCGGTGGAGGGGCTACAATGAGCAGTTCTTC,CASSSRWRGYNEQFF
.,TRBJ1-3,.,TRBV5-1,TGCGCCAGCAGCAAGAGAGGCGACGCCGGCTCTGGAAACACCATATATTTT,CASSKRGDAGSGNTIYF
.,TRBJ1-1,.,TRBV5-1,TGCGCCAGCAGCTTGGAGGGCCCGAACACTGAAGCTTTCTTT,CASSLEGPNTEAFF
TRBD2,TRBJ2-1,once,TRBV5-8,TGTGCCAGCAGCGTGAGCGGGGGGCTCGACAATGAGCAGTTCTTC,CASSVSGGLDNEQFF
TRBD1,TRBJ1-5,few,TRBV6-1,TGTGCCAGCAGTGAATACAGGACAGGTGTGGATCAGCCCCAGCATTTT,CASSEYRTGVDQPQHF
.,TRBJ2-7,.,TRBV5-5,TGTGCTCCCGAAGGGGCAGGGCCAACTACCTACGAGCAGTACTTC,CAPEGAGPTTYEQYF
.,TRBJ1-1,once,TRBV10-3,TGTGCCATCTCCCGGGCAGGGAGGGCCACTGAAGCTTTCTTT,CAISRAGRATEAFF
.,TRBJ1-1,.,TRBV10-3,TGTGCCATCAGATCATGGGACTTCAACACTGAAGCTTTCTTT,CAIRSWDFNTEAFF
TRBD1,TRBJ2-7,.,TRBV7-8,TGTGCCAGCAGCTTTGCCCTGGGACAGGGCTACGAGCAGTACTTC,CASSFALGQGYEQYF
TRBD2,TRBJ2-7,.,TRBV5-4,TGTGCCAGCAGCCCAGCGGGGGGGCGTGCCTACGAGCAGTACTTC,CASSPAGGRAYEQYF
.,TRBJ1-4,.,TRBV21-1,TGTGCCAGCAGCAAAGAGGGGACAGGGGGCGAAAAACTGTTTTTT,CASSKEGTGGEKLFF
.,TRBJ1-4,.,TRBV30,TGTGCCTGGAGTGTTTCGGCGTTAGGTGAAAAACTGTTTTTT,CAWSVSALGEKLFF
.,TRBJ1-2,.,TRBV7-9,TGTGCCAGCAGCTGGACACTTGCTAACTATGGCTACACCTTC,CASSWTLANYGYTF
.,TRBJ1-1,.,TRBV7-6,TGTGCCAGCAGTCGAATCGGAGACACTGAAGCTTTCTTT,CASSRIGDTEAFF
.,TRBJ2-2,.,TRBV7-9,TGTGCCAGCAGCCGTGGGACCGGGGAGCTGTTTTTT,CASSRGTGELFF
.,TRBJ1-2,.,TRBV5-6,TGTGCCAGCAGCTTAGTTGGACAGCACGTCTATGGCTACACCTTC,CASSLVGQHVYGYTF